This entry is about one TCR beta chain. The antigen remains unidentified. The data originate from a study of CXCR3-negative and CXCR3-positive naive CD8 T cells. The CDR3 consists of 11 residues. Germline V gives CDR1 SQVTM, CDR2 ANQGSEA. Regarding the study as a whole: Both naive subsets showed comparably high diversity, and memory CD8+ cells showed much lower diversity. Relative to CXCR3-negative naive cells, CXCR3-positive naive cells had more hydrophobic TRB CDR3s. Most assays were run on fresh PBMCs (CXCR3 expression partially decreased after cryopreservation). Naive cells used TRBV-TRBJ genes in much the same way whether CXCR3-negative or CXCR3-positive; memory cells did not.

The authors prepared UMI-labeled TRB cDNA libraries by 5' RACE. TCRdb reprocessed the 5' RACE reads and keeps a single row for each CDR3 protein, giving no DNA. This sample's clone table lists approximately 98,000 distinct CDR3 sequences. The CD45RO-CCR7+CD27+CD95- phenotype denoted naive CD8+ T cells. Source material: naive CXCR3+ CD8+ T cells from blood. Subset of the sample: CD45RO-CCR7+CD27+CD95- naive CD8+ T cells expressing CXCR3 (TNR3+). The source of this sequence is a human donor in good health. Some clones in this sample may be carry-over from other donors' samples. V usage is TRBV29-1 and J usage is TRBJ2-3. CDR3 sequence: CSVSQADTQYF.